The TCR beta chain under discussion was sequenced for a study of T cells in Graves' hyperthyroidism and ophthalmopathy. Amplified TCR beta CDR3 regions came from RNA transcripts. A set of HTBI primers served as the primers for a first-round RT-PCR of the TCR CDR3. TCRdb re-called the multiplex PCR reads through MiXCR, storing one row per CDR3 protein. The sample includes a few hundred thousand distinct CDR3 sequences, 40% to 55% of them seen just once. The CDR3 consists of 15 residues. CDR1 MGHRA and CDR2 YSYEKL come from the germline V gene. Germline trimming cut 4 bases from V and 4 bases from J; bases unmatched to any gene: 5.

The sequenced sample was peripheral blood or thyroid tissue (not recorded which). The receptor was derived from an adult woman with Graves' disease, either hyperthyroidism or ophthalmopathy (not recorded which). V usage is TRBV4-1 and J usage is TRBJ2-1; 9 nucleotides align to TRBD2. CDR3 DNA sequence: TGCGCCAGCAGCCTAGCGGGAGCGGGGTACAATGAGCAGTTCTTC. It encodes CASSLAGAGYNEQFF.